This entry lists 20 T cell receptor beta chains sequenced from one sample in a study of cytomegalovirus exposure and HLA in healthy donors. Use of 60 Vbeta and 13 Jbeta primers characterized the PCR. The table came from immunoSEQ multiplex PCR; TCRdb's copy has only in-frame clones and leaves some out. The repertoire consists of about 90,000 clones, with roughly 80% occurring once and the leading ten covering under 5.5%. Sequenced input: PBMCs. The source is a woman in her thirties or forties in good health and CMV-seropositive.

The CDR3 nucleotides are TGTGCCAGTAGTTCCCGGACAGATACGCAGTATTTT. Translation gives CASSSRTDTQYF. The chain is built from TRBV19 and TRBJ2-3, with D uncertain. Germline V lookup: CDR1 LNHDA, CDR2 SQIVND (reference sequence). The V end lost 5 bases, the J end lost 3 bases, and 6 bases lay between the germline ends. The CDR3 covers 12 residues.

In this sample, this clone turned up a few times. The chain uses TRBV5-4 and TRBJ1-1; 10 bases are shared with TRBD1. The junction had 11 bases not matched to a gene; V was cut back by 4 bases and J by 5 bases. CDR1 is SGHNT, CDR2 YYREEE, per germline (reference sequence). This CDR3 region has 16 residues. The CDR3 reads CASSARDRGRRTEAFF. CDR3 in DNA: TGTGCCAGCAGCGCCCGGGACAGGGGAAGGAGGACTGAAGCTTTCTTT.

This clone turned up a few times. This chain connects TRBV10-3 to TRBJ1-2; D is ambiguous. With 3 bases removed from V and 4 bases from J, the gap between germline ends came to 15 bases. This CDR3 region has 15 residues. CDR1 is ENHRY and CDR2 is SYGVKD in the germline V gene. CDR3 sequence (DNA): TGTGCCATCAGTGATCTCTCCAGTTTAAGCTATGGCTACACCTTC. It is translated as CAISDLSSLSYGYTF.

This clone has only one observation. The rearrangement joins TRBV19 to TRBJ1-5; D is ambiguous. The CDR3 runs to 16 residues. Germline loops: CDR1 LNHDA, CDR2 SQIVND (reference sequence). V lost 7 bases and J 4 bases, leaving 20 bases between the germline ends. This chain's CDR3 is CASTTFFSGGNQPQHF. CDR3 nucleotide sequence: TGTGCCAGTACCACTTTTTTTTCGGGAGGGAATCAGCCCCAGCATTTT.

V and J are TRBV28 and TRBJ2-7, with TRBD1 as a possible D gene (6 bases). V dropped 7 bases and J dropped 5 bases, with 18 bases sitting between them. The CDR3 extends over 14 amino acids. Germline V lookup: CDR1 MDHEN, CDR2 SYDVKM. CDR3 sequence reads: CASNQQGQSHEQYF. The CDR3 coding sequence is TGTGCCAGCAACCAACAGGGTCAATCCCACGAGCAGTACTTC.

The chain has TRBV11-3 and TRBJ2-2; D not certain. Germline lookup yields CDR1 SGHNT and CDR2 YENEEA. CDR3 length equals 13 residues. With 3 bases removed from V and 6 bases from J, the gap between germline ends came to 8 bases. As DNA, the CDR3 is TGTGCCAGCAGCTTCGATTCGGCCGGGGAGCTGTTTTTT. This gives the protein CASSFDSAGELFF.

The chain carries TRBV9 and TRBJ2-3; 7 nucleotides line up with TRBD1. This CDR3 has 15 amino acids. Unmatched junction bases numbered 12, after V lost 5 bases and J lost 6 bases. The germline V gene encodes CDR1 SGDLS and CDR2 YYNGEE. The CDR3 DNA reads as TGTGCCAGCAGTGAAGACAGGGCCGGAGTGGATACGCAGTATTTT. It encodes CASSEDRAGVDTQYF.

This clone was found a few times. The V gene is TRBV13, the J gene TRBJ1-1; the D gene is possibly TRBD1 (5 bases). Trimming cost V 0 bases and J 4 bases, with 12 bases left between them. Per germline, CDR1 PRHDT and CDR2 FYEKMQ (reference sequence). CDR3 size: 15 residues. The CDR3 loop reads CASSLGLGRGTEAFF. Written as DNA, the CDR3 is TGTGCCAGCAGCTTAGGCCTGGGGAGGGGCACTGAAGCTTTCTTT.

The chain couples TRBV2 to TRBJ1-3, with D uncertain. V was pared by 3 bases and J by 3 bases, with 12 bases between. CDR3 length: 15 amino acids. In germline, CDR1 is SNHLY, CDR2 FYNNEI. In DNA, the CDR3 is TGTGCCAGCAGTGATGAGGCCTTGGTTGGAAACACCATATATTTT. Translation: CASSDEALVGNTIYF.

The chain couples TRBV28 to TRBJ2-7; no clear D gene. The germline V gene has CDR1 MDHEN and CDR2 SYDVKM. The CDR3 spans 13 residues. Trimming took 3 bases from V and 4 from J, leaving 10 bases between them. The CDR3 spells CASSFADRYEQYF. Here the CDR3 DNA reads TGTGCCAGCAGTTTTGCCGATCGGTACGAGCAGTACTTC.

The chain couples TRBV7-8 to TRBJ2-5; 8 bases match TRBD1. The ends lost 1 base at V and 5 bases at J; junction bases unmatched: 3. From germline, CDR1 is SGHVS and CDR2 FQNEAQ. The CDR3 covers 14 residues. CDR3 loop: CASSLVNRGETQYF. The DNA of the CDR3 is TGTGCCAGCAGCTTAGTCAACAGGGGGGAGACCCAGTACTTC.

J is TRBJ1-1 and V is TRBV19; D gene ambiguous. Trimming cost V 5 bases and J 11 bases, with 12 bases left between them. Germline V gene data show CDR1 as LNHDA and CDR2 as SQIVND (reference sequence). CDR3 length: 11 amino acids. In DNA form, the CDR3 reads TGTGCCAGTAGTTCCGGGTTTATTGCTTTCTTT. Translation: CASSSGFIAFF.

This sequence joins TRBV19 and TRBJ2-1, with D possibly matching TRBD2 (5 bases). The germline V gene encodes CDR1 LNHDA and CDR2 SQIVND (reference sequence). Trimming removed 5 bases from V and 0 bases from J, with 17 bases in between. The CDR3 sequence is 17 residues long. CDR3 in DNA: TGTGCCAGTAGTTCAGATGAACGGGGAAGCTCCTACAATGAGCAGTTCTTC. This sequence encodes CASSSDERGSSYNEQFF.

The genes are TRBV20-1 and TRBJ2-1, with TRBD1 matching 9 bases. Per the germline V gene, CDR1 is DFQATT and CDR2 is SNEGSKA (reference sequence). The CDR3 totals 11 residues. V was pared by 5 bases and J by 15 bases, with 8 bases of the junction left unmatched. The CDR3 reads CSAPDRGSPFF. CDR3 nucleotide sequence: TGCAGTGCTCCGGACAGGGGAAGTCCGTTCTTC.

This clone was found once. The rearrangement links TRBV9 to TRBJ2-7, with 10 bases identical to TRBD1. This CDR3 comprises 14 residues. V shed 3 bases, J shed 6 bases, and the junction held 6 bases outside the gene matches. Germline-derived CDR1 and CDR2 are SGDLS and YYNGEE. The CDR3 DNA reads TGTGCCAGCAGCGCCGGGACAGGGGCTCTCGAGCAGTACTTC. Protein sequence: CASSAGTGALEQYF.

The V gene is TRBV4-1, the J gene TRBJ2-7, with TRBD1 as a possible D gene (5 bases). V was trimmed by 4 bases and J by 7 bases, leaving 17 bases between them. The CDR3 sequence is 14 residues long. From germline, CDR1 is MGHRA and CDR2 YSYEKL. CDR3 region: CASSRIVGVGEQYF. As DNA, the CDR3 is TGCGCCAGCAGCCGGATCGTAGGGGTGGGGGAGCAGTACTTC.

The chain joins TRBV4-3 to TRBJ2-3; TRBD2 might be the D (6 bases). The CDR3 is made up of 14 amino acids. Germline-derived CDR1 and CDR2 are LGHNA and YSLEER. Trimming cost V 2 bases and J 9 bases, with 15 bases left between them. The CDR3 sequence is CASSQSLERVTQYF. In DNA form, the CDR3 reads TGCGCCAGCAGCCAATCTTTGGAGCGGGTCACGCAGTATTTT.

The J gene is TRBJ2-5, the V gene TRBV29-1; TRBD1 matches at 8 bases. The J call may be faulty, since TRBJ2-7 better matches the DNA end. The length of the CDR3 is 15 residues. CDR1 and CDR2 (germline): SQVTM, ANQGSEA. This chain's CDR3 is CSVEAGRGPPYEQYF. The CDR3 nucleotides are TGCAGCGTTGAAGCGGGCAGGGGGCCCCCCTACGAGCAGTACTTC.

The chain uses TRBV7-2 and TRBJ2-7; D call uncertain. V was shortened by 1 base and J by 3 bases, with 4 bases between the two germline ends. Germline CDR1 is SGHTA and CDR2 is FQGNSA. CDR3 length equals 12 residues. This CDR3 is CASSLVVYEQYF. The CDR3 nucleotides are TGTGCCAGCAGCTTAGTCGTCTACGAGCAGTACTTC.

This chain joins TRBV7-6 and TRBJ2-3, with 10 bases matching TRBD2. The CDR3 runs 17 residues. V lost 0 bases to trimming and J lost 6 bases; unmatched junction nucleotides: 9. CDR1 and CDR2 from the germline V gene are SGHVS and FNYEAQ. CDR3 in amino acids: CASSLALGLAIVDTQYF. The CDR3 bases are TGTGCCAGCAGCTTAGCGCTGGGACTAGCGATTGTGGATACGCAGTATTTT.